This T cell receptor (beta chain) derives from a study of blood T cell repertoires in COVID-19. Overall study context: From T cells, B-cell-depleted T cells, or PBMCs came the material, which was cDNA or gDNA.

This clone occurred many times. Clones were sequenced by immunoSEQ multiplex PCR, and TCRdb holds only the in-frame ones, with some missing. This sample carries 75,000 to 100,000 clones, about 76% of them seen once, and the ten largest clones take about 10%. V dropped 5 bases and J dropped 4 bases, with 18 bases sitting between them. The V gene's germline CDR1 is SGHTA and CDR2 FQGNSA. This CDR3 is built from 16 residues. This sequence originates from a woman older than 75 with acute or convalescent COVID-19. The chain couples TRBV7-2 to TRBJ2-1; perhaps TRBD2 as D (6 bases). Input material: peripheral blood. CDR3 sequence: CASSSLGLSRYNEQFF. In DNA form, the CDR3 reads TGTGCCAGCAGCAGCCTGGGACTTTCCCGGTACAATGAGCAGTTCTTC.